A single TCR beta chain is shown here with its context. Its target is unknown. The CDR3 has 14 residues. Germline lookup yields CDR1 LNHDA and CDR2 SQIVND (reference sequence). The junction had 8 bases not matched to a gene; V was cut back by 5 bases and J by 7 bases. The source of the sample is a study of cytomegalovirus exposure and HLA in healthy donors. Primers: 60 Vbeta forward and 13 Jbeta reverse. Some clones are missing from TCRdb's copy, which holds only in-frame ones; the method was immunoSEQ multiplex PCR. The repertoire includes roughly 190,000 clones, approximately 80% of them detected once, and 1.5% to 2% sits in the top ten. Regarding the study as a whole: The sole available immune exposure information was CMV serostatus.

The sequenced material came from PBMCs. V and J are TRBV19 and TRBJ2-1; 7 bases match TRBD2. This TCR came from a woman between 18 and 30 years old in good health and CMV-seronegative. The CDR3 region has the DNA TGTGCCAGTAGTGACGGCGCGGGAGTGAATGAGCAGTTCTTC. Amino acid sequence: CASSDGAGVNEQFF.